The T cell receptor beta chain described here comes from a study of tumor-infiltrating lymphocytes in primary liver carcinoma (TCRdb year 2017). As for the study more broadly: Hepatocellular carcinoma (four) or combined HCC and intrahepatic cholangiocarcinoma (one) was present in the five patients, who were three men and two women aged 30 to 69 years. The five patients had tumors of stage T1-T3 N0M0, with maximum diameters ranging from 4.2 to 10 cm. Samples yielded roughly 3.5 to 8 million productive TCRbeta reads; read depth did not differ significantly between tissue types. For each liver tumor, the study sampled five regions along with adjacent normal tissue and blood, and applied TCRbeta repertoire sequencing, expression microarrays and whole-exome sequencing. A total of some 35 specimens from 5 patients underwent TCRbeta repertoire sequencing, comprising 25 tumor regions, 5 adjacent noncancerous liver tissues and 5 peripheral blood samples. Technical replicate repertoires showed high reproducibility, with mean shared-clone rates approximately 0.87 and correlation coefficients above 0.95. The paper as a whole reports these results and caveats: Only four or five patients were included in the study, and the authors note that the findings should be validated in a larger study. Because the samples were bulk and unsorted, CD4+ and CD8+ T cell repertoires could not be compared. The top 250 clones accounted for a significantly greater share of the repertoire in tumors than in blood (p = 0.039). Consistent with antigen-driven expansion, pairs of tumor regions showed higher repertoire overlap (mean around 35%) than either tumor-adjacent pairs (about 17%) or tumor-blood pairs (around 14%). Only the TCR beta chain was sequenced, which likely underestimates true repertoire diversity because unpaired alpha chains were not captured.

Total RNA and DNA were co-extracted without cell sorting from approximately 20-30 mg of bulk tissue using the AllPrep DNA/RNA mini kit. Roughly five patients with histopathologically diagnosed primary liver carcinoma underwent surgical resection in China between late 2015 and early 2016. Patients had chronic HBV infection and were treatment-naive at sampling. Fresh tumor and adjacent tissue pieces were bisected; one half was stored in RNAlater at -80°C, the other sent for histology. The CDR3 sequence holds 15 residues, the cysteine and phenylalanine included. Only the CDR3 DNA stays, 45 bases, in frame from base 1. Per the germline V gene, MNHEY is the CDR1 and SVGAGI is the CDR2. Using a constant-region primer and ProtoScript II reverse transcriptase, TCRbeta-specific cDNA was reverse-transcribed from 500 ng total RNA. The TCRbeta libraries were prepared through three rounds of nested multiplex PCR following a slightly modified ARM-PCR procedure. Each of the first two PCR rounds ran for approximately 11 cycles and used multiplex TRBV1-TRBV30 forward primers together with a Cbeta reverse primer. Sample barcodes and Illumina adapters were attached in a final 25-cycle PCR using Deep VentR polymerase. Before sequencing, amplicons of 200-500 bp were purified from gel using a QIAquick gel extraction kit. TCRbeta amplicons were sequenced on an Illumina HiSeq 2500 with 250-bp paired-end reads. Under the source paper's analysis protocol: Trimmomatic v0.33 was used to quality-trim the reads, and FLASH v1.2.11 was used to merge paired reads so that full CDR3 sequences could be recovered. MiGEC v1.2.1b assigned V, D and J germline segments to the rearranged TCRbeta sequences. Clonotype statistics and Shannon-Wiener diversity indices were computed with VDJtools v1.0.0. To reduce sampling bias, subsequent analyses other than the diversity analysis used only the 250 most abundant clonotypes in each sample. TCRdb trimmed the raw reads at Q25, called clones with MiXCR and kept productive beta chains. All rows with the same CDR3 protein become a single entry with the most common DNA and genes. For this entry, the V and J calls and clone size follow TCRdb and not the study's own pipeline. The sample table records 75,000 to 80,000 distinct CDR3 sequences; approximately 62% of these occur just once. The ten largest clones represent 26% of the sample.

Comment on this clonotype: Its recognized antigen is unknown. The germline gene is not matched at one end of the junction; a read error may be the cause.

The receptor was isolated from a man in his forties with primary liver carcinoma and hepatitis B virus infection. The chain couples TRBV6-5 to TRBJ2-3, with 7 junctional bases fitting TRBD2. The sequenced sample was tumor-adjacent normal liver tissue. The CDR3 is CAISHAGVGTDTQYF. The DNA sequence is TGTGCCATCAGTCACGCGGGAGTGGGCACAGATACGCAGTATTTT.